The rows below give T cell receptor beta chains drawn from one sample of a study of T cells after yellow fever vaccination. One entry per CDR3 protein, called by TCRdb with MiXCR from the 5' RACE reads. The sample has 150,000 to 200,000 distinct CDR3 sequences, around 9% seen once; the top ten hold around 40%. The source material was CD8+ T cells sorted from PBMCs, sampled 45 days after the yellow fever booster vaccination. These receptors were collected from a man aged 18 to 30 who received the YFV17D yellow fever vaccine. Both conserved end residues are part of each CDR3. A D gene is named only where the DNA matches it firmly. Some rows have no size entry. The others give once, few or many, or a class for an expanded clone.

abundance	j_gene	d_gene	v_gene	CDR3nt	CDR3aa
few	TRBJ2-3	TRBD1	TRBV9	TGTGCCAGCAGCGCGATGACAGGGGTCTTGTTCACAGATACGCAGTATTTT	CASSAMTGVLFTDTQYF
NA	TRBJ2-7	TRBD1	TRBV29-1	TGCAGCGTTGTGGCCCCCTCGGACAGGATAGATTACGAGCAGTACTTC	CSVVAPSDRIDYEQYF
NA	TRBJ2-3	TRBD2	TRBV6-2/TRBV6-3	TGTGCCAGCAGTTATCCCCTCTGGACTAGCGGGGGGGAGTTT	CASSYPLWTSGGEF
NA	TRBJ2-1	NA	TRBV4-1	TGCGCCAGCAGCCAAGAAAGGGCAGGGCTTCTGGATGAGCAGTTCTTC	CASSQERAGLLDEQFF
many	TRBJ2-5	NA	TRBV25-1	TGTGCCAGCAGTGGTCGGGACCAAGGGGAGACCCAGTACTTC	CASSGRDQGETQYF
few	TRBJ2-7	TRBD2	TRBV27	TGTGCCAGCAGTTTAACTAGCGTGCACGAGCAGTACTTC	CASSLTSVHEQYF
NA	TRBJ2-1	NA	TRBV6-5	TGTGCCAGCAGTCTGTGGGTGTCTGCCTACAATGAGCAGTTCTTC	CASSLWVSAYNEQFF
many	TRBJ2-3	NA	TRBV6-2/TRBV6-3	TGTGCCAGCAGCACCGGGGAGGCCACAGATACGCAGTATTTT	CASSTGEATDTQYF
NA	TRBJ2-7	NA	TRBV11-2	TGTGCCAGCAGCTTCCGAGTCTACGAGCAGTACTTC	CASSFRVYEQYF
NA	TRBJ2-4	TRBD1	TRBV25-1	TGTGCCAGCAGTACTCGGACAGGGCCAGCCAAAAACATTCAGTACTTC	CASSTRTGPAKNIQYF
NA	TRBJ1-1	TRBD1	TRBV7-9	TGTGCCAGCAGCTTCCCGGACAGGAGGAACACTGAAGCTTTCTTT	CASSFPDRRNTEAFF
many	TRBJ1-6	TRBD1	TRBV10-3	TGTGCCATCAGTGACTCGGGACAGGCGGTGCCCCTCCACTTT	CAISDSGQAVPLHF
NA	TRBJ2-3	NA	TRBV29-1	TGCAGCGCGACGCCCTCAGATACGCAGTATTTT	CSATPSDTQYF
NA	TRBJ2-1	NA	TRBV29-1	TGCAGCGTCGGATCGCGGGGTTATGAGCAGTTCTTC	CSVGSRGYEQFF
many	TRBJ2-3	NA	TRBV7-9	TGTGCCAGCAGGTACACAGGGTTTCCAGATACGCAGTATTTT	CASRYTGFPDTQYF
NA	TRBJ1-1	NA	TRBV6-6	TGTGCCAGCAGTTACTCACGGCAGGCCGAAGGAGCTTTCTTT	CASSYSRQAEGAFF
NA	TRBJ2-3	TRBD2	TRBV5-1	TGCGCCAGCAGCTTGCTCAGCGGGGGGACAGATACGCAGTATTTT	CASSLLSGGTDTQYF
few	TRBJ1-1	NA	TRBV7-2	TGTGCCAGCAGCTTAGAGATCGGAGGGGGCACTGAAGCTTTCTTT	CASSLEIGGGTEAFF
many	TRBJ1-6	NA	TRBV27	TGTGCCACCAGCAACTATAATTCACCCCTCCACTTT	CATSNYNSPLHF
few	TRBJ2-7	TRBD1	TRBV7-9	TGTGCCAGCAGCTCGACAGGGGGTGGGTTAGTCGAGCAGTACTTC	CASSSTGGGLVEQYF
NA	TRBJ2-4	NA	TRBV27	TGTGCCAGCAGTTGGACAGCCAAAAACATTCAGTACTTC	CASSWTAKNIQYF
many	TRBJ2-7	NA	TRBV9	TGTGCCAGCAGCCCTCACAGGTTCTCCTACGAGCAGTACTTC	CASSPHRFSYEQYF
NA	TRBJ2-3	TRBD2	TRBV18	TGTGCCAGCTCACCACCTGCGGGGGGGTGGACAGATACGCAGTATTTT	CASSPPAGGWTDTQYF
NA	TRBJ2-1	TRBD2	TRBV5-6	TGTGCCAGCAGCTTGGCCTGGCGGGGGTCCCCCTACAATGAGCAGTTCTTC	CASSLAWRGSPYNEQFF
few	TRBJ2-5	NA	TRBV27	TGTGCCAGCAGTTTAGTCCCGGGAGAGACCCAGTACTTC	CASSLVPGETQYF
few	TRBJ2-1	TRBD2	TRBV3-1	TGTGCCAGCAGCCAAGACGGACTAGCGGGGGGGCTTTTCAATGAGCAGTTCTTC	CASSQDGLAGGLFNEQFF
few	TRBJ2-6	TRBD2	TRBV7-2	TGTGCCAGCAGCCTAGGGAGGGGACGGATCTCTGGGGCCAACGTCCTGACTTTC	CASSLGRGRISGANVLTF
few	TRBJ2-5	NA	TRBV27	TGTGCCAGCAGTCCGCGTTGGCTCCAAGAGACCCAGTACTTC	CASSPRWLQETQYF
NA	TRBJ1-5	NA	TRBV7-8	TGTGCCAGCAGCCGAACCGGGGTCAGGAGGAGCAATCAGCCCCAGCATTTT	CASSRTGVRRSNQPQHF
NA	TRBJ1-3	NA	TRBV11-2	TGTGCCAGCAGCTTGTGGAGGGGCTCTGGAAACACCATATATTTT	CASSLWRGSGNTIYF
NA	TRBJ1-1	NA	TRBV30	TGTGCCTGGAGTCCGGGGGTTGTTGAAGCTTTCTTT	CAWSPGVVEAFF
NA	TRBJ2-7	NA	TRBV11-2	TGTGCCAGCAGCTTAGCGGCTTTCTACGAGCAGTACTTC	CASSLAAFYEQYF
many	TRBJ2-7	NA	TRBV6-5	TGTGCCAGCAGTACCGGTTCGCCCGAGCAGTACTTC	CASSTGSPEQYF
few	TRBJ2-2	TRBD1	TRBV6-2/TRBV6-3	TGTGCCAGCAGCTGGGACAGGGAGGACACCGGGGAGCTGTTTTTT	CASSWDREDTGELFF
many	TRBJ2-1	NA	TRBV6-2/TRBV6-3	TGTGCCAGCAGTTTGTTGGGTGAGCAGTTCTTC	CASSLLGEQFF
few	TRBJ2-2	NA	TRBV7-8	TGTGCCAGCAGCTTACGAAGGGTAGACACCGGGGAGCTGTTTTTT	CASSLRRVDTGELFF
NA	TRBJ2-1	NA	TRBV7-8	TGTGCCAGCAGCTTAAGGGGCGGGGAGGCGTACAATGAGCAGTTCTTC	CASSLRGGEAYNEQFF
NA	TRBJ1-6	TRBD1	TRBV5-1	TGCGCCAGCAGCAAGGGACAGAAAAATTCACCCCTCCACTTT	CASSKGQKNSPLHF
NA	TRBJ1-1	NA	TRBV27	TGTGCCAGCAGTGATCAGGGAGGACGAACCGAAGCTTTCTTT	CASSDQGGRTEAFF
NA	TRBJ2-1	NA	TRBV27	TGTGCCAGCAGTTTGGAGGGGGGCAATGAGCAGTTCTTC	CASSLEGGNEQFF
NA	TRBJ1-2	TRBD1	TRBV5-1	TGCGCCAGCAGCTTGGGGACAGGGGAAGGCGGCTACACCTTC	CASSLGTGEGGYTF
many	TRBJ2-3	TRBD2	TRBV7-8	TGTGCCAGCAGCTCGAGGACTAGCGGGGGCGAAGATACGCAGTATTTT	CASSSRTSGGEDTQYF
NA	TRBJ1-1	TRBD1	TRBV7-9	TGTGCCAGCAGCTGGACAGGGTCGGCGAACACTGAAGCTTTCTTT	CASSWTGSANTEAFF
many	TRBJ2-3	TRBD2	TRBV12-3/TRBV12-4	TGTGCCAGCAGTTATAGCGGGGGGGCCTCCCGCACAGATACGCAGTATTTT	CASSYSGGASRTDTQYF
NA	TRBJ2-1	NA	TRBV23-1	TGCGCCAGCAGTCATGTCAGAAGTGGCTACAATGAGCAGTTCTTC	CASSHVRSGYNEQFF
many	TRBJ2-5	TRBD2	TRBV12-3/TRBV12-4	TGTGCCAGCAGTCCGGGACTAGCGGGGGTACAGTACTTC	CASSPGLAGVQYF
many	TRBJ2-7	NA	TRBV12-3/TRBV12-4	TGTGCCAGCAGTTTAGGTAAAGTCGAGCAGTACTTC	CASSLGKVEQYF
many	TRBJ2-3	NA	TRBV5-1	TGCGCCAGCAGCTTTGAGGGCGGTTCGGTAGATACGCAGTATTTT	CASSFEGGSVDTQYF
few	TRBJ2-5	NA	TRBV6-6	TGTGCCAGCAGGGAGACGTACCAAGAGACCCAGTACTTC	CASRETYQETQYF
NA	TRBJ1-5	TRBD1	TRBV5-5	TGTGCCAGCAGCACCGGGACAGGTAATCAGCCCCAGCATTTT	CASSTGTGNQPQHF
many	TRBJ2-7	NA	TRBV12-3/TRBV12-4	TGTGCCAGCAGCCGCCCCGTTGGCGACAGCTCCTACGAGCAGTACTTC	CASSRPVGDSSYEQYF
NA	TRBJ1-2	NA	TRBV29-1	TGCAGCGTGCGGGACCGCGGGGGCTACACCTTC	CSVRDRGGYTF
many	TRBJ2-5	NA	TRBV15	TGTGCCACCAGCGTGGACAGTACGGAGACCCAGTACTTC	CATSVDSTETQYF
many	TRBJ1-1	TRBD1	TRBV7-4	TGTGCCAGCAGCCAAGCTAACGAAGGGGGCCGACGGAACACTGAAGCTTTCTTT	CASSQANEGGRRNTEAFF
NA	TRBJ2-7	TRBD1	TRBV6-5	TGTGCCAGCAGTTTTCACCGGGACAGGGTTTCCTACGAGCAGTACTTC	CASSFHRDRVSYEQYF
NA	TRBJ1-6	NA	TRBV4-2	TGTGCCAGCAGCCCTGGGGCATCTGAGCGTTCACCCCTCCACTTT	CASSPGASERSPLHF
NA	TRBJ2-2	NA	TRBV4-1	TGCGCCAGCAGCCGGCTAATGTCGGACGGGCTTCGCGGGGAGCTGTTTTTT	CASSRLMSDGLRGELFF
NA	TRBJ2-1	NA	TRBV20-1	TGCAGTGCTCGACTCCCATCTAGCTGGGGAGCCCACAATGAGCAGTTCTTC	CSARLPSSWGAHNEQFF
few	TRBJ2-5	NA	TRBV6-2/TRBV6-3	TGTGCCAGCAGTTACCCAATGGGACACCACCAAGAGACCCAGTACTTC	CASSYPMGHHQETQYF
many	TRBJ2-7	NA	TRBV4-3	TGCGCCAGCAGCCAAGATCAGGGGACACCCCCTGGCGAGCAGTACTTC	CASSQDQGTPPGEQYF